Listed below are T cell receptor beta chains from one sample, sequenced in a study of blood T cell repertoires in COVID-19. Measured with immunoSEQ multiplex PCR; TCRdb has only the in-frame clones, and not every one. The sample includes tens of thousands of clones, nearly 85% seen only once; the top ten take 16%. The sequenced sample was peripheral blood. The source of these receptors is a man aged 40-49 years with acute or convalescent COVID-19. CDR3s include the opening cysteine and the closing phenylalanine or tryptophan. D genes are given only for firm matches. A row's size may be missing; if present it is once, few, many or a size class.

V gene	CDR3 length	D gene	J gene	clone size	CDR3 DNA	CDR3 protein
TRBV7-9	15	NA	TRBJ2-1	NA	TGTGCCAGCAGCGGTACTAGGAGCTCCTACAATGAGCAGTTCTTC	CASSGTRSSYNEQFF
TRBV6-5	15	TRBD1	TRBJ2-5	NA	TGTGCCAGCAGCCCGGGGAGCAGGGGGCTTGGGACCCAGTACTTC	CASSPGSRGLGTQYF
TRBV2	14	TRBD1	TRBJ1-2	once	TGTGCCAGCAGTGTGGACAGGGCCACAAGTGGCTACACCTTC	CASSVDRATSGYTF
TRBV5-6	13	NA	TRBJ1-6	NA	TGTGCCACTGCCGGGGGTCGCAATTCACCCCTCCACTTT	CATAGGRNSPLHF
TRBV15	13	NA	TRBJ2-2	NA	TGTGCCACCAGCATGGTACAGCCCGGGGAGCTGTTTTTT	CATSMVQPGELFF
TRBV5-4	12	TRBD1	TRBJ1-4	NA	TGTGCCAGCAGCTTAGGACAGGGGACACTGTTTTTT	CASSLGQGTLFF
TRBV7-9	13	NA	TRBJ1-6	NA	TGTGCCAGCAGCCCGCCCCGAGGGAGGCCCCTCCACTTT	CASSPPRGRPLHF
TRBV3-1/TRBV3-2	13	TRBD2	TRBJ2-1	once	TGTGCCAGCAGCCGGACTAGACTCAGTGAGCAGTTCTTC	CASSRTRLSEQFF
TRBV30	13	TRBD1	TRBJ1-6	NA	TGTGCCTGGAGGACAGGGGGAAGTTCACCCCTCCACTTT	CAWRTGGSSPLHF
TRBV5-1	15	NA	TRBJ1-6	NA	TGCGCCAGCTCACGGGAGAGCTCCTATAATTCACCCCTCCACTTT	CASSRESSYNSPLHF
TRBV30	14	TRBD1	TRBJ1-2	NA	TGTGCCTGGAGTGCCGCACCAGGACAGGTCGGCTACACCTTC	CAWSAAPGQVGYTF
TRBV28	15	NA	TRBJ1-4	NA	TGTGCCAGCAGTTTAAACGGGGCAACTAATGAAAAACTGTTTTTT	CASSLNGATNEKLFF
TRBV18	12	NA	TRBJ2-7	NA	TGTGCCAGCTCACCAGACAGGCGCGAGCAGTACTTC	CASSPDRREQYF
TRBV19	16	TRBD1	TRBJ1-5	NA	TGTGCCAGTAGTATAGAGACAGGGGCACGCAATCAGCCCCAGCATTTT	CASSIETGARNQPQHF
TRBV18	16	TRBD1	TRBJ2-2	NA	TGTGCCAGCTCCAGACCGGGACAGGAGAACACCGGGGAGCTGTTTTTT	CASSRPGQENTGELFF
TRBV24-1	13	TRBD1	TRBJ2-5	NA	TGTGCCACCAGTGGGGCAGGGGGAGAGACCCAGTACTTC	CATSGAGGETQYF
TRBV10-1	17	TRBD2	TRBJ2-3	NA	TGCGCCAGCAGTGAGTCGAGGCGGGGGGGCGTCACAGATACGCAGTATTTT	CASSESRRGGVTDTQYF
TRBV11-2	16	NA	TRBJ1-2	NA	TGTGCCAGCAGCTTAGATCCATTCAGGAGGCCCTATGGCTACACCTTC	CASSLDPFRRPYGYTF
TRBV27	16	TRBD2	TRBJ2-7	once	TGTGCCAGCAGTTTAAACCTACTAGCGGGAGACTACGAGCAGTACTTC	CASSLNLLAGDYEQYF
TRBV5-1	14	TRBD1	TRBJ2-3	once	TGCGCCAGCAGCTCGGGACAGCTCACAGATACGCAGTATTTT	CASSSGQLTDTQYF
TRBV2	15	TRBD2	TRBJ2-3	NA	TGTGCCAGCAAGCGACGGGAGGGGAGGGCAGATACGCAGTATTTT	CASKRREGRADTQYF
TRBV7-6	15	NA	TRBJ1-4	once	TGTGCCAGCAGCTTAGGCCGAGCGGCCGAGGAAAAACTGTTTTTT	CASSLGRAAEEKLFF
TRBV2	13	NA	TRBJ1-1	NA	TGTGCCGGTCACAGGGAGTGGAACACTGAAGCTTTCTTT	CAGHREWNTEAFF